These 23 T cell receptor beta chains were sequenced from one sample in a study of T cells after yellow fever vaccination. TCRdb used MiXCR to reprocess the 5' RACE reads, holding one entry per CDR3 protein. The profile shows about 350,000 distinct CDR3 sequences, 8% to 9.5% of them singletons. The sample here was PBMCs, taken roughly 46 days after the first yellow fever vaccination. Receptors were obtained from a man aged 18 to 30 who received the YFV17D yellow fever vaccine.

This clonotype occurred many times. This chain connects TRBV5-4 to TRBJ2-7; D unresolved. The V gene lost 1 base and the J gene lost 1 base, with 6 bases spanning the gap. The CDR3 is 13 amino acids. CDR1 is SGHNT, CDR2 YYREEE, per germline (reference sequence). The CDR3 bases are TGTGCCAGCAGCTTGAAGGGATCCTACGAGCAGTACGTC. Translation gives CASSLKGSYEQYV.

A few counts support this clonotype. The chain links TRBV20-1 to TRBJ2-4, with D perhaps given as TRBD1 or TRBD2 (7 bases each). The CDR3 is made up of 14 amino acids. The V and J ends lost 6 bases and 3 bases respectively, with 15 bases between them. Germline V gene lookup returns CDR1 DFQATT and CDR2 SNEGSKA (reference sequence). The CDR3 sequence is CSARGGVGKNIQYF. The CDR3 DNA follows: TGCAGTGCCAGGGGGGGAGTCGGCAAAAACATTCAGTACTTC.

V is TRBV11-2 and J is TRBJ2-3, with 8 bases matching TRBD2. V shed 2 bases and J 3 bases; nucleotides not matched to a gene: 10. This CDR3 spans 17 amino acids. The germline CDR1 and CDR2 sequences are SGHAT and FQNNGV. Written as DNA, the CDR3 is TGTGCCAGCAGCTTACGGCGGGGGGCTTCCCCGACAGATACGCAGTATTTT. This translates into CASSLRRGASPTDTQYF.

Regarding this clonotype: A junction boundary mismatches the germline segment, possibly from a read error. In nucleotides, the CDR3 is TGCGCCAGCAGCCGGGTTGGGCAGGGGAACTGTGGCTACACCTTC. Translated, it gives CASSRVGQGNCGYTF. The chain joins TRBV4-1 to TRBJ1-2; the D gene is possibly TRBD1 (6 bases). The CDR3 sequence is 15 residues long. Germline V CDR1 and CDR2: MGHRA, YSYEKL.

This clonotype was seen more than once but under ten times. This chain links TRBV3-1 with TRBJ2-1, with D perhaps TRBD2 (6 bases). The germline V gene has CDR1 LGHDT and CDR2 YNNKEL (reference sequence). The CDR3 totals 15 residues. The V end lost 3 bases, the J end lost 4 bases, and 13 bases lay between the germline ends. CDR3 bases: TGTGCCAGCAGCCAGGGGGGAGAAGGGTACAATGAGCAGTTCTTC. Its protein is CASSQGGEGYNEQFF.

This clonotype was counted a few times. The rearrangement joins TRBV7-2 to TRBJ2-1, with TRBD1 matching over 10 bases. The J segment lost 4 bases and the V segment lost 7 bases, leaving 10 bases of the junction unmatched. There are 16 residues in the CDR3. The V gene's germline CDR1 is SGHTA and CDR2 FQGNSA. CDR3 residues: CASTRTGTGAYNEQFF. In DNA, the CDR3 is TGTGCCAGCACAAGAACCGGGACAGGGGCTTACAATGAGCAGTTCTTC.

This clonotype was found a few times. The chain uses TRBV12-3 or TRBV12-4 and TRBJ1-4; D remains unclear. V lost 3 bases and J 8 bases, leaving 16 bases between the germline ends. The CDR3 has 15 amino acids. The CDR3 DNA reads as TGTGCCAGCAGTTTTAGGTGGAGCGTCGGGGAAAAACTGTTTTTT. Its translation: CASSFRWSVGEKLFF.

This clonotype was counted between two and nine times. V gene TRBV3-1 combines with J gene TRBJ2-3; D unresolved. Per the germline V gene, CDR1 is LGHDT and CDR2 is YNNKEL (reference sequence). V shed 0 bases and J shed 1 base, with 8 bases lying between them. This CDR3 spans 15 amino acids. The CDR3 nucleotides are TGTGCCAGCAGCCAAGATGTAGTACGCACAGATACGCAGTATTTT. This sequence encodes CASSQDVVRTDTQYF.

This clonotype was picked up a small number of times. The chain couples TRBV9 to TRBJ2-3; D may be TRBD2 (7 bases). Trimming pared 4 bases from V and 3 bases from J, leaving 18 bases between. CDR1 and CDR2 (germline): SGDLS, YYNGEE. This CDR3 spans 16 amino acids. Here the CDR3 reads CASSPWGGGGTDTQYF. CDR3 DNA sequence: TGTGCCAGCAGCCCCTGGGGGGGCGGGGGAACAGATACGCAGTATTTT.

The genes are TRBV7-9 and TRBJ1-1; no clear D. CDR3 length equals 14 residues. The germline gives CDR1 SEHNR, CDR2 FQNEAQ (reference sequence). Between the trimmed V and J ends, which lost 5 bases and 5 bases, there was a span of 15 bases. The CDR3 sequence: CASSPAIVYTEAFF. The CDR3 DNA reads TGTGCCAGCAGCCCCGCAATCGTCTATACTGAAGCTTTCTTT.

This clonotype was seen more than once but under ten times. The chain recombines TRBV4-3 with TRBJ2-7, with TRBD1 as a possible D gene (7 bases). With 0 bases removed from V and 1 base from J, the gap between germline ends came to 19 bases. This CDR3 is 18 amino acids long. Germline V gene data show CDR1 as LGHNA and CDR2 as YSLEER. CDR3 DNA: TGCGCCAGCAGCCAAGATATCAGGGGGGTAGAGGGTTCCTACGAGCAGTACTTC. Translated: CASSQDIRGVEGSYEQYF.

This clonotype was detected only a few times. The J gene is TRBJ1-2, the V gene TRBV29-1; D unclear. V was cut by 3 bases and J by 6 bases, with 20 bases left in between. The CDR3 is made up of 15 amino acids. Germline V gene data show CDR1 as SQVTM and CDR2 as ANQGSEA. In nucleotides, the CDR3 is TGCAGCGTTGATGGTGGCGTGTACAGATGGGATGGCTACACCTTC. Translation gives CSVDGGVYRWDGYTF.

V gene TRBV20-1 combines with J gene TRBJ2-1; 7 bases line up with TRBD1. This CDR3 has 15 residues. J lost 0 bases, V lost 4 bases, and 6 bases had no gene match. The V gene's germline CDR1 is DFQATT and CDR2 SNEGSKA (reference sequence). This CDR3 is CSANRGESSYNEQFF. As DNA, the CDR3 is TGCAGTGCTAACAGGGGTGAAAGCTCCTACAATGAGCAGTTCTTC.

This chain uses TRBV7-9 with TRBJ2-5, with D hard to call. Trimming removed 5 bases from V and 0 bases from J, with 10 bases in between. Germline V CDR1 and CDR2: SEHNR, FQNEAQ (reference sequence). This CDR3 is built from 14 residues. CDR3 loop: CASSTPEYQETQYF. In DNA, the CDR3 is TGTGCCAGCAGCACCCCAGAGTACCAAGAGACCCAGTACTTC.

The chain carries TRBV11-2 and TRBJ2-5, with a possible D match to TRBD1 (5 bases). The CDR3 covers 13 residues. With 5 bases removed from V and 5 bases from J, the gap between germline ends came to 12 bases. The germline CDR1 and CDR2 sequences are SGHAT and FQNNGV. CDR3 loop: CASSRFGAETQYF. As DNA, the CDR3 is TGTGCCAGCAGCCGCTTTGGGGCGGAGACCCAGTACTTC.

This clonotype was seen more than once but under ten times. V is TRBV7-8 and J is TRBJ2-5; D uncertain. From germline, CDR1 is SGHVS and CDR2 FQNEAQ. V dropped 2 bases and J dropped 5 bases, with 9 bases sitting between them. The CDR3 length is 13 residues. CDR3 coding DNA: TGTGCCAGCAGCTTAACGGCTGCGGAGACCCAGTACTTC. Protein sequence: CASSLTAAETQYF.

This clonotype was counted at least ten times. This chain links TRBV12-5 with TRBJ2-1; no definite D call. The CDR3 is made up of 12 amino acids. The V gene lost 3 bases and the J gene lost 2 bases, with 2 bases spanning the gap. Germline V gives CDR1 LGHNT, CDR2 FRNRAP. The CDR3 protein is CASGFAYNEQFF. CDR3 nucleotides: TGTGCTAGTGGTTTTGCCTACAATGAGCAGTTCTTC.

CDR3 sequence: CRVTGGAGEAFF. The CDR3 DNA reads as TGCAGGGTTACAGGGGGCGCGGGTGAAGCTTTCTTT. The chain couples TRBV20-1 to TRBJ1-1, with 9 bases that match TRBD1. The germline gives CDR1 DFQATT, CDR2 SNEGSKA (reference sequence). The CDR3 has 12 residues.

This chain connects TRBV6-1 to TRBJ1-1, with D tentatively TRBD1 (5 bases). Germline-derived CDR1 and CDR2 are MNHNS and SASEGT. The CDR3 loop spans 15 amino acids. V lost 5 bases to trimming and J lost 3 bases, with 16 bases between them. CDR3 in amino acids: CASSQTYSGDTEAFF. CDR3 sequence (DNA): TGTGCCAGCAGTCAAACCTATTCGGGGGACACTGAAGCTTTCTTT.

At least ten counts were recorded for this clonotype. The chain is built from TRBV30 and TRBJ2-1; D may be TRBD2 (6 bases). The germline V gene has CDR1 GTSNPN and CDR2 SVGIG (reference sequence). V was trimmed by 3 bases and J by 8 bases, leaving 11 bases between them. CDR3 length equals 12 residues. The CDR3 region has the DNA TGTGCCTGGAGCGGCTCGGGAGATGAGCAGTTCTTC. Translated, it gives CAWSGSGDEQFF.

DNA for the CDR3: TGTGCCAGCAGCTTGGCCGGGACAGGGCGTTTAGCAGATACGCAGTATTTT. Its protein product is CASSLAGTGRLADTQYF. The chain recombines TRBV5-5 with TRBJ2-3, with TRBD1 identical over 9 bases. Germline V gene sequence: CDR1 SGHKS, CDR2 YYEKEE (reference sequence). The CDR3 runs 17 residues. J lost 4 bases, V lost 0 bases, and 9 bases had no gene match.

As regards this clonotype: Sequence at one end of the junction differs from germline and may be a read error. The gene calls are TRBV20-1 and TRBJ1-2, with D unclear. From germline, CDR1 is DFQATT and CDR2 SNEGSKA (reference sequence). The CDR3 totals 11 residues. The CDR3 is CSAITGRLRPF. The DNA for the CDR3 is TGCAGTGCCATCACCGGCCGGCTGAGACCCTTC.

This clonotype was seen only a few times. This chain uses TRBV7-2 with TRBJ2-5, with D unresolved. The V gene's germline CDR1 is SGHTA and CDR2 FQGNSA. V gave up 5 bases and J gave up 2 bases, with 9 bases separating them. CDR3 length equals 13 residues. CDR3 residues: CASSLTQQETQYF. The DNA for the CDR3 is TGTGCCAGCAGCCTGACACAGCAAGAGACCCAGTACTTC.